This T cell receptor beta chain was sequenced for a study of Graves' ophthalmopathy and Graves' hyperthyroidism. Study results and caveats: Blood also harbored most expanded thyroid clonotypes above 0.001 frequency. Predictions made by the model for ophthalmopathy progression reached roughly 64% sensitivity and less than 80% specificity.

TCR beta CDR3 regions were amplified from RNA transcripts. Second-round multiplex PCR came after first-round RT-PCR with HTBI primers. TCRdb reanalysed the multiplex PCR reads using MiXCR and keeps one entry per CDR3 protein. In the table there are about 150,000 distinct CDR3 sequences, roughly 37% of which are singletons. The authors used Ficoll-Paque density gradient centrifugation to separate PBMCs. The input was roughly 10 ml of fresh peripheral blood. This clonotype was recorded many times. Its antigen is as yet unknown. This receptor was taken from a woman aged 40 to 50 with Graves' ophthalmopathy. Sequenced material: peripheral blood.

CDR3 in amino acids: CARRDRESYEQYF. CDR3 nucleotides: TGTGCCAGAAGGGACAGGGAATCCTACGAGCAGTACTTC. The chain combines TRBV30 with TRBJ2-7, with TRBD1 matching 9 bases. With V trimmed by 8 bases and J by 1 base, 6 bases remained unmatched. This CDR3 is 13 amino acids long. The germline CDR1 and CDR2 sequences are GTSNPN and SVGIG (reference sequence).